Listed here are 4 T cell receptor beta chains from one sample, sequenced in a study of T-cell memory formation after mild COVID-19. TCRdb re-derived calls from the 5' RACE reads in MiXCR, one entry per CDR3 protein. Among around 340,000 distinct CDR3 sequences listed, over 10% were seen once. The sequenced sample consisted of PBMCs or a T cell subset sorted from them (not recorded which). The receptors originated from a man aged 18 to 35 who had mild COVID-19 (a few samples of this study predate the infection). Cell type and time point are not known.

This clonotype turned up a few times. The chain has TRBV20-1 and TRBJ2-2, with 9 bases aligning to TRBD1. The J segment lost 7 bases and the V segment lost 5 bases, leaving 5 bases of the junction unmatched. Germline lookup yields CDR1 DFQATT and CDR2 SNEGSKA (reference sequence). The CDR3 length is 13 residues. DNA for the CDR3: TGCAGTGCTTCCCGACAGGGGGTCGGGGAGCTGTTTTTT. It codes for CSASRQGVGELFF.

The table lists this clonotype with many counts. The chain employs TRBV12-3 or TRBV12-4 and TRBJ2-5, with TRBD2 matching 13 bases. Trimming took 4 bases from V and 5 from J; bases not matched to a gene: 4. The CDR3 consists of 15 residues. CDR3: CASSSGLAGLETQYF. CDR3 DNA sequence: TGTGCCAGCAGTTCGGGACTAGCGGGGTTGGAGACCCAGTACTTC.

This clonotype occurred a few times. The rearrangement joins TRBV7-6 to TRBJ1-1, with D uncertain. This CDR3 region has 15 residues. The ends were cut back, 5 bases at V and 5 bases at J, with 18 bases in the middle. Germline CDR1 and CDR2: SGHVS and FNYEAQ. CDR3 region: CASSIQRGYGTEAFF. CDR3 sequence (DNA): TGTGCCAGCAGCATTCAGCGAGGGTACGGGACTGAAGCTTTCTTT.

This clonotype was counted a few times. In DNA, the CDR3 is TGCAGTGCGAACCCCAGCGTTAGCAATCAGCCCCAGCATTTT. Its translation is CSANPSVSNQPQHF. This chain joins TRBV20-1 and TRBJ1-5; D is unclear. This CDR3 has 14 amino acids. Trimming took off 6 bases at V and 0 bases at J, with 12 bases between the two ends. Looked up from germline, CDR1 is DFQATT and CDR2 is SNEGSKA (reference sequence).